A selection of T cell receptor beta chains follows, all from one sample in a study of T-cell reconstitution after alpha-beta-depleted transplantation in children. TCRdb recomputed calls from the PCR reads with MiXCR, one row per CDR3 protein. The data contain 250,000 to 350,000 distinct CDR3 sequences, more than 8% of them singletons. Sequencing used PBMCs from the stem cell graft donor, obtained from the stem cell graft. The receptors stem from a human donor who donated a stem cell graft to a child with SCID. Both conserved end residues are part of each CDR3. A D gene is named only where the DNA matches it firmly. Where a row states a size, it is once, few, many or the class of an expanded clone; other rows omit it.

CDR3,V,J,D,size
CASSPREGKVYEQYF,TRBV7-9,TRBJ2-7,TRBD2,few
CASSSDRGGYNEQFF,TRBV7-8,TRBJ2-1,TRBD1,many
CASSIAGSSYEQYF,TRBV19,TRBJ2-7,.,.
CASSRASPAYNEQFF,TRBV5-1,TRBJ2-1,.,few
CASSLVTKHYGYTF,TRBV5-8,TRBJ1-2,.,.
CASSPISASRNEQFF,TRBV12-3/TRBV12-4,TRBJ2-1,.,.
CASSPGRREGGYTF,TRBV6-5,TRBJ1-2,.,many
CSARKDTGELFF,TRBV20-1,TRBJ2-2,.,few
CSVVGRGETQYF,TRBV29-1,TRBJ2-5,.,few
CASSPGQGVYGYTF,TRBV12-3/TRBV12-4,TRBJ1-2,TRBD1,.
CASSPQLVGETQYF,TRBV12-3/TRBV12-4,TRBJ2-5,.,.
CAISESQDTQYF,TRBV10-3,TRBJ2-3,.,many
CASSAGNRNYGYTF,TRBV7-2,TRBJ1-2,.,few
CCARPSSGTNTGELFF,TRBV20-1,TRBJ2-2,TRBD2,.
CASSPNPGRHTEAFF,TRBV3-1,TRBJ1-1,.,few
CASSQDNRAAEKLFF,TRBV4-1,TRBJ1-4,.,.
CASSRGGNTEAFF,TRBV7-2,TRBJ1-1,.,many
CASSQDLRGEMDTQYF,TRBV4-1,TRBJ2-3,TRBD2,few